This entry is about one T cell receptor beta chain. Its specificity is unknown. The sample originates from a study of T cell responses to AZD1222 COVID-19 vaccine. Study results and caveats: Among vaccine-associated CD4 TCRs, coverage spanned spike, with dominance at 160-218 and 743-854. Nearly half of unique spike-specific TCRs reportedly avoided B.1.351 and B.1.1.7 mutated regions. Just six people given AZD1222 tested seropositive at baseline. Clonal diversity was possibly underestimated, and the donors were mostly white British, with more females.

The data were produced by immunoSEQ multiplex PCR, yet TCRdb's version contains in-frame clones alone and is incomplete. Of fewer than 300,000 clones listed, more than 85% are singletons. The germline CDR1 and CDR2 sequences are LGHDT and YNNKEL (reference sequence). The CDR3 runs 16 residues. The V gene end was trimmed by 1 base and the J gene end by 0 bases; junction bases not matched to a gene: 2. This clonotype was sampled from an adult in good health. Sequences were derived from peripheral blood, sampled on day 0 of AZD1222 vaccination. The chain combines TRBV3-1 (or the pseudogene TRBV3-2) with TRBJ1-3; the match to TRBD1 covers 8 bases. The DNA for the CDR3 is TGTGCCAGCAGCCAAGGGACAGGGCCCTCTGGAAACACCATATATTTT. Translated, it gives CASSQGTGPSGNTIYF.